This T cell receptor beta chain was found in a study of blood T cells in healthy people across ages. A second about 7 to 12 cycle PCR used barcoded and J-beta primers. TCRdb reprocessed the 5' RACE reads via MiXCR and lists one record per CDR3 protein. The sample carries 1.5 million to 2 million distinct CDR3 sequences, roughly 30% recorded once. With 4 bases clipped from V and 2 bases from J, the junction kept 6 bases outside the gene matches. CDR3 length equals 15 residues. The receptor was isolated from a woman under 40 in good health. This chain uses TRBV12-3 or TRBV12-4 with TRBJ2-3, with TRBD2 identical over 7 bases. Input material: blood. CDR3 DNA: TGTGCCAGCAGTTCGACTAGCAGATTCACAGATACGCAGTATTTT. As protein: CASSSTSRFTDTQYF.